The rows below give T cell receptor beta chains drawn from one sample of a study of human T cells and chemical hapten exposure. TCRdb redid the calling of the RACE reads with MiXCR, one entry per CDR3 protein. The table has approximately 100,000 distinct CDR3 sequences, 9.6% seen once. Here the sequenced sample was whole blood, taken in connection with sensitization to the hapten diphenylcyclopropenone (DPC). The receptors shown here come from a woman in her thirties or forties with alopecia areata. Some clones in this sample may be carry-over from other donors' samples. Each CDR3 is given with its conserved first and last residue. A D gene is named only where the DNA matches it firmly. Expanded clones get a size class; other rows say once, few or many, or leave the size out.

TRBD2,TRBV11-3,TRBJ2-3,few,TGTGCCAGCAGCCCGGGACTAGCCCCGAGCACAGATACGCAGTATTTT,CASSPGLAPSTDTQYF
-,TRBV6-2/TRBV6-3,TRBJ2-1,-,TGTGCCAGCAGGGAACAGGCAAAGTACAATGAGCAGTTCTTC,CASREQAKYNEQFF
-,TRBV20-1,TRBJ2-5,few,TGCAGTGCTAGATTTTTAGCCCAAGGGTTGTACCAAGAGACCCAGTACTTC,CSARFLAQGLYQETQYF
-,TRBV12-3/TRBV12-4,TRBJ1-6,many,TGTGCCAGCAGTTTAGAGGGTTCACCCCTCCACTTT,CASSLEGSPLHF
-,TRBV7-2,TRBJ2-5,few,TGTGCCAGCAGCCAGACAGATTTCCAAGAGACCCAGTACTTC,CASSQTDFQETQYF
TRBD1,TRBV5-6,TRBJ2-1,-,TGTGCCAGCAGCCGCCCGCCGGGACAGTACAATGAGCAGTTCTTC,CASSRPPGQYNEQFF
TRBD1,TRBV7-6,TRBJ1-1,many,TGTGCCAGCAGGCCGGGACAGAGGATGAACACTGAAGCTTTCTTT,CASRPGQRMNTEAFF
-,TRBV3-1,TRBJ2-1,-,TGTGCCAGCAGCCCGGGGTCCTTCTCAGGCTCCTACAATGAGCAGTTCTTC,CASSPGSFSGSYNEQFF
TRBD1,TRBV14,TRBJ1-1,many,TGTGCCAGCAGCCAACGGCGTGCAGGGGGGAACACTGAAGCTTTCTTT,CASSQRRAGGNTEAFF
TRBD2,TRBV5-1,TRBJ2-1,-,TGCGCCAGCTCGGGAGGGGGTCTCTACAATGAGCAGTTCTTC,CASSGGGLYNEQFF
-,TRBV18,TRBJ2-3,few,TGTGCCAGCTCACCGGCGACCGGGCGCCCAGATACGCAGTATTTT,CASSPATGRPDTQYF
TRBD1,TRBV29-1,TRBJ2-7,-,TGCAGCGCTGGGACAGCCTTTTACGAGCAGTACTTC,CSAGTAFYEQYF
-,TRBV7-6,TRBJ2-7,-,TGTGCCAGCAGCGGCCGGGACGGGCCCTACGAGCAGTACTTC,CASSGRDGPYEQYF
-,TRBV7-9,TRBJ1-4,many,TGTGCCAGCAGCTTAAAAGGGTTTGAGAGTGAAAAACTGTTTTTT,CASSLKGFESEKLFF
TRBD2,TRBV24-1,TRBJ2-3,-,TGTGCCACCAGTGATCATCGGACTAGCATCGATACGCAGTATTTT,CATSDHRTSIDTQYF
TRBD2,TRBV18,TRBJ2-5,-,TGTGCCAGCTCTAAAGAGCGGGGGGACCAAGAGACCCAGTACTTC,CASSKERGDQETQYF
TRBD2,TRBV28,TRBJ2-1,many,TGTGCCAGCAGTCACAGACTAGCGGGGTACAATGAGCAGTTCTTC,CASSHRLAGYNEQFF
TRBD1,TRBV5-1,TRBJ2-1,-,TGCGCCAGCAGCTTAGGGACAGTATACAATGAGCAGTTCTTC,CASSLGTVYNEQFF
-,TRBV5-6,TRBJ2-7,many,TGTGCCAGCAGCTTGGTGGGACGCCGGATGACCTACGAGCAGTACTTC,CASSLVGRRMTYEQYF
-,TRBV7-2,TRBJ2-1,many,TGTGCCAGCAGCTCGTACAGGGTCAGTAATGAGCAGTTCTTC,CASSSYRVSNEQFF
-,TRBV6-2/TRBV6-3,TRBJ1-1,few,TGTGCCAGCCATCGGCAGCAACCATTGAACACTGAAGCTTTCTTT,CASHRQQPLNTEAFF
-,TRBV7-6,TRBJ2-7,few,TGTGCCAGCAGCTTAGGGGATAGCGCAACCTACGAGCAGTACTTC,CASSLGDSATYEQYF
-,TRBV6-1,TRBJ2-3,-,TGTGCCAGCAGTTCACCTTGGGACCCAGATACGCAGTATTTT,CASSSPWDPDTQYF
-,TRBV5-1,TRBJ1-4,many,TGCGCCAGCAGCTTGCGGCAGGAGGGTGAAAAACTGTTTTTT,CASSLRQEGEKLFF
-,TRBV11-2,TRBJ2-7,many,TGTGCCAGCAGCCCCCGAGGGGTCTCCTACGAGCAGTACTTC,CASSPRGVSYEQYF
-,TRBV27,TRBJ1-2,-,TGTGCCAGCAGCTTGAAGGGCGGGGGCGCTGGGTATGGCTACACCTTC,CASSLKGGGAGYGYTF
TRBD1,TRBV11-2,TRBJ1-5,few,TGTGCCAGCAGCTTAGGCACTACAGGGGGCCAACAGCCCCAGCATTTT,CASSLGTTGGQQPQHF
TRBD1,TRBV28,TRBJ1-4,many,TGTGCCAGTGACAGGGCCGCGAATGAAAAACTGTTTTTT,CASDRAANEKLFF
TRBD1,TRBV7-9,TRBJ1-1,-,TGTGCCAGCAGCTTAGCGGTTAGGGGGACAGAGAACACTGAAGCTTTCTTT,CASSLAVRGTENTEAFF
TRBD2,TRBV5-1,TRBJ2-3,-,TGCGCCAGTGGACTAGCGGGGTCGACAGATACGCAGTATTTT,CASGLAGSTDTQYF
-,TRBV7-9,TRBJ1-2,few,TGTGCCAGCAGCGTAGACAGCAGATCAGGCTACACCTTC,CASSVDSRSGYTF
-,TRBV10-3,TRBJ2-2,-,TGTGCCATCAGGGGGACCGGGGAGCTGTTTTTT,CAIRGTGELFF
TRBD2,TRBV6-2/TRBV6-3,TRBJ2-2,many,TGTGCCAGCAGGGCTAGCGGGGCCGGGGAGCTGTTTTTT,CASRASGAGELFF
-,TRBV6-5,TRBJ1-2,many,TGTGCCAGCAGTTACTCTACGGGGGCGTATGGCTATGGCTACACCTTC,CASSYSTGAYGYGYTF
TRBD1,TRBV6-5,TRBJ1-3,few,TGTGCCAGCAGTTACTCGAGACAGGGGTACTCTGGAAACACCATATATTTT,CASSYSRQGYSGNTIYF
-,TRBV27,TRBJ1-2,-,TGTGCCAGCAGTCCGTATGGGGCCTCCTATGGCTACACCTTC,CASSPYGASYGYTF
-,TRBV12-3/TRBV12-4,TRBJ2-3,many,TGTGCCAGCAGTTTACAGACAGATACGCAGTATTTT,CASSLQTDTQYF
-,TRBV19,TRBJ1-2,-,TGTGCCAGTAGTATATCGGCAGGCGGCTACACCTTC,CASSISAGGYTF
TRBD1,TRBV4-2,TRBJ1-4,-,TGTGCCAGCAGCCAAGATGGCGGGACAGGGGGAAGGGCACTGTTTTTT,CASSQDGGTGGRALFF
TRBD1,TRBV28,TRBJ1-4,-,TGTGCCAGCAGTTTGACAGGGAGGTATGAAAAACTGTTTTTT,CASSLTGRYEKLFF
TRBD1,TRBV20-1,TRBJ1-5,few,TGCAGTGCTAGAGATTCAGGACAGGGGTTTTGGGGCAATCAGCCCCAGCATTTT,CSARDSGQGFWGNQPQHF
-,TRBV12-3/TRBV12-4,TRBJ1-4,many,TGTGCCAGCAGTTTAGCGGGTGCTAATGAAAAACTGTTTTTT,CASSLAGANEKLFF
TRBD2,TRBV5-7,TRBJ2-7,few,TGTGCCAGCAGCTCTGGGGGGGACTACGAGCAGTACTTC,CASSSGGDYEQYF
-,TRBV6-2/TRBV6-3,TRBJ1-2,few,TGTGCCAGCAGTTACGAGAGGACTTCCTATGGCTACACCTTC,CASSYERTSYGYTF
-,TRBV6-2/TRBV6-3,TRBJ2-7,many,TGTGCCAGCGGGGCGGACTACTACGAGCAGTACTTC,CASGADYYEQYF
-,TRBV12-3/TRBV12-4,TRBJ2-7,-,TGTGCCAACCGAAAGCTTAGTAAGCTTAAAAAGACAGGGAGGTCCTACGAGCAGTACTTC,CANRKLSKLKKTGRSYEQYF
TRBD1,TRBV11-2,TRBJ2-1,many,TGTGCCAGCAGCTTCACGGGGACAGGGTTCGTCAATGAGCAGTTCTTC,CASSFTGTGFVNEQFF
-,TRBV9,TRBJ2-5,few,TGTGCCAGCAGCGTAGTCGGCAGCTACCAAGAGACCCAGTACTTC,CASSVVGSYQETQYF
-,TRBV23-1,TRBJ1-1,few,TGCGCCAGCGCCGGCAGCCAGAACACTGAAGCTTTCTTT,CASAGSQNTEAFF
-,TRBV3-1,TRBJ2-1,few,TGTGCCAGCAGCCAAGAAGGGCGGGTCACTTTC,CASSQEGRVTF
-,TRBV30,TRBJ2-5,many,TGTGCCTGGGCACAGGTCCAAGAGACCCAGTACTTC,CAWAQVQETQYF
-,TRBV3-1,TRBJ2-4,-,TGTGCCAGCAGCCATATCCTAGCCCCCTCGACCAAAAACATTCAGTACTTC,CASSHILAPSTKNIQYF